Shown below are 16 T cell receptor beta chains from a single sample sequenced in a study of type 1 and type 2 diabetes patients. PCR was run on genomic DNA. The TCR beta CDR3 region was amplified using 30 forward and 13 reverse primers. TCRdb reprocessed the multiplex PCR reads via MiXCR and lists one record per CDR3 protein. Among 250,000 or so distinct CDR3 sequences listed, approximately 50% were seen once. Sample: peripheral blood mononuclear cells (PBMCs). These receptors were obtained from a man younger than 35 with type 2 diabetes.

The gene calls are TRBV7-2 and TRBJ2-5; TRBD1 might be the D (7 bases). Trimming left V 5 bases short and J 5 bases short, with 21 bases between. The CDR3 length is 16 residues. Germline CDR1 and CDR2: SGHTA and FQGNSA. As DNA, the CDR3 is TGTGCCAGCAGCCCGCGGCGGGACAGACCTGGGGAGACCCAGTACTTC. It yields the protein CASSPRRDRPGETQYF.

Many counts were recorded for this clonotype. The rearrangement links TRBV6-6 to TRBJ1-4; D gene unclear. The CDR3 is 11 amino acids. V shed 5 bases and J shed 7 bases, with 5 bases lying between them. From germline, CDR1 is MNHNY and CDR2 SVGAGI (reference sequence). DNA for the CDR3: TGTGCCAGCAGTGTGGGTGAAAAACTGTTTTTT. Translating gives CASSVGEKLFF.

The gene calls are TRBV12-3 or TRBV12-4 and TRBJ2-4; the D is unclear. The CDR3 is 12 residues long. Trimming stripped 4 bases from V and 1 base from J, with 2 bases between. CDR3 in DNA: TGTGCCAGCAGTTCCGCCAAAAACATTCAGTACTTC. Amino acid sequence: CASSSAKNIQYF.

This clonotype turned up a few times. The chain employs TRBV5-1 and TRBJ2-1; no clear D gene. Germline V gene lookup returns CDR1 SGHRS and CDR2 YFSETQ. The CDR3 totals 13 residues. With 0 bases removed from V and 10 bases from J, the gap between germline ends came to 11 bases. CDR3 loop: CASSLAGDREQFF. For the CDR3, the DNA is TGCGCCAGCAGCTTGGCTGGGGATAGGGAGCAGTTCTTC.

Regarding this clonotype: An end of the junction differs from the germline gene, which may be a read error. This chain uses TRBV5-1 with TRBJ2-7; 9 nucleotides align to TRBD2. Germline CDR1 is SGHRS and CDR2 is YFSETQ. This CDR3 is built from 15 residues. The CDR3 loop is CASSQAGGSSYEQYF. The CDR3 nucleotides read TGTGCCAGCAGCCAGGCGGGGGGGAGCTCCTACGAGCAGTACTTC.

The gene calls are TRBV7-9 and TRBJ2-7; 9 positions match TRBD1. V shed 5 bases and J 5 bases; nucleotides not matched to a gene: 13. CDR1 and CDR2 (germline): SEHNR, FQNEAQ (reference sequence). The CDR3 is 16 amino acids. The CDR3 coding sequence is TGTGCCAGCAGCCCGGGGCGACAGGGGGGAGGGCACGAGCAGTACTTC. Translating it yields CASSPGRQGGGHEQYF. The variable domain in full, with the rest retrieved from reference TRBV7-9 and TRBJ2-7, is DTGVSQNPRHKITKRGQNVTFRCDPISEHNRLYWYRQTLGQGPEFLTYFQNEAQLEKSRLLSDRFSAERPKGSFSTLEIQRTEQGDSAMYLCASSPGRQGGGHEQYFGPGTRLTVT.

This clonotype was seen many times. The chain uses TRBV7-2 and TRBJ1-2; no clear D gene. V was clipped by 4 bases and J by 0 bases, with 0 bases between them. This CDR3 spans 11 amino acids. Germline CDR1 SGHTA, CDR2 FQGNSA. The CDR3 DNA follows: TGTGCCAGCAGCTCTAACTATGGCTACACCTTC. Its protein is CASSSNYGYTF.

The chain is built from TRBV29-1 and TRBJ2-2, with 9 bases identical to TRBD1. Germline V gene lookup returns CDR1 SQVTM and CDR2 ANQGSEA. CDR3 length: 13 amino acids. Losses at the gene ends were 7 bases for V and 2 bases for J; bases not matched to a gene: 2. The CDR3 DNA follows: TGCAGCGGGACAGGGGCCAACACCGGGGAGCTGTTTTTT. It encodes CSGTGANTGELFF.

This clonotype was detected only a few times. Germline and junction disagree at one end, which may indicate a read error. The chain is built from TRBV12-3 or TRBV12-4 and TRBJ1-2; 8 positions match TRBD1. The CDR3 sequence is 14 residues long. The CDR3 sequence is CASSLGRGLEGYTF. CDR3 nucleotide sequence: TGTGCCAGCAGCTTAGGCAGGGGGCTTGAAGGCTACACCTTC.

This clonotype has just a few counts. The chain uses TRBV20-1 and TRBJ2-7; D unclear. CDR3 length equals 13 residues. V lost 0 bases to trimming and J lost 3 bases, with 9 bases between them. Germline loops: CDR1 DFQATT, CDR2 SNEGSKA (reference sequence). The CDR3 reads CSARDSFYYEQYF. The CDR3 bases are TGCAGTGCTAGAGACAGCTTCTACTACGAGCAGTACTTC.

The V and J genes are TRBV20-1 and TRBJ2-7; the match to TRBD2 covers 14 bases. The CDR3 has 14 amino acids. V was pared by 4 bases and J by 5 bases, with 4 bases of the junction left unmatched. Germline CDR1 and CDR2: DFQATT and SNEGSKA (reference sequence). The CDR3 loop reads CSAIVGLAGDEQYF. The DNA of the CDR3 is TGCAGTGCTATCGTGGGACTAGCGGGAGACGAGCAGTACTTC.

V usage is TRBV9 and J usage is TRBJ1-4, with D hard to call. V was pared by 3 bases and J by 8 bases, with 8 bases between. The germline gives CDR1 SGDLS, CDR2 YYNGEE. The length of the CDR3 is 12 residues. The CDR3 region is CASSASSEKLFF. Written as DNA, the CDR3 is TGTGCCAGCAGCGCGAGTTCCGAAAAACTGTTTTTT.

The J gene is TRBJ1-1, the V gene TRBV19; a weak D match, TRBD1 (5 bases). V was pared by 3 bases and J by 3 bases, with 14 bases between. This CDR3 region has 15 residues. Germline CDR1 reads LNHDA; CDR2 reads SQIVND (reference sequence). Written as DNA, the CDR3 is TGTGCCAGTAGTATTGGGCAGGGACGGGACACTGAAGCTTTCTTT. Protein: CASSIGQGRDTEAFF.

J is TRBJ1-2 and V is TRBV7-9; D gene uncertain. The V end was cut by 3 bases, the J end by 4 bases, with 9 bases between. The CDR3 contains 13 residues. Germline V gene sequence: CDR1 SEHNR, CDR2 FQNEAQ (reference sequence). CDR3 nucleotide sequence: TGTGCCAGCAGCTTCGATACCTCCTATGGCTACACCTTC. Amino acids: CASSFDTSYGYTF.

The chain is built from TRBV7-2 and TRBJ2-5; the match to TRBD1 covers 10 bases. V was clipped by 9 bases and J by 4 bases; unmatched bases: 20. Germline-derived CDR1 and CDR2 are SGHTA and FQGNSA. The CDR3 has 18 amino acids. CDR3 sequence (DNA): TGTGCCAGTAGTCCTATCCGCCGGGACAGGGGAGGGCCAGAGACCCAGTACTTC. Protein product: CASSPIRRDRGGPETQYF.

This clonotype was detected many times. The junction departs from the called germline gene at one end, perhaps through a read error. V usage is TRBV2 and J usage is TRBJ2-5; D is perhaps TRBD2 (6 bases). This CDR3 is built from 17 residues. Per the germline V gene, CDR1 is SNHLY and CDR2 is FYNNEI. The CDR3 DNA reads TGTGCCAGCAGAGAAGGAGGGGAACGGATGGACCAAGAGACCCAGTACTTC. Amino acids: CASREGGERMDQETQYF.